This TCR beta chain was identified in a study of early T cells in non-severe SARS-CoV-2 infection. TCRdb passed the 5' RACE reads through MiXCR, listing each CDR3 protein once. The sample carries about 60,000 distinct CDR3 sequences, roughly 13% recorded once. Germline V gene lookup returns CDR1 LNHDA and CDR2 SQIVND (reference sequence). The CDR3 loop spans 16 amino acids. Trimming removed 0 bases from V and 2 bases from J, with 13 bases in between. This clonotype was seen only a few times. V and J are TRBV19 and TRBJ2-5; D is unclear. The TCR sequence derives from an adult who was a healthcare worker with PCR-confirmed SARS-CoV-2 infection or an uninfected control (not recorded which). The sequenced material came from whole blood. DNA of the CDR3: TGTGCCAGTAGTATAGACCCGGGCCCTTCACAAGAGACCCAGTACTTC. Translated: CASSIDPGPSQETQYF.